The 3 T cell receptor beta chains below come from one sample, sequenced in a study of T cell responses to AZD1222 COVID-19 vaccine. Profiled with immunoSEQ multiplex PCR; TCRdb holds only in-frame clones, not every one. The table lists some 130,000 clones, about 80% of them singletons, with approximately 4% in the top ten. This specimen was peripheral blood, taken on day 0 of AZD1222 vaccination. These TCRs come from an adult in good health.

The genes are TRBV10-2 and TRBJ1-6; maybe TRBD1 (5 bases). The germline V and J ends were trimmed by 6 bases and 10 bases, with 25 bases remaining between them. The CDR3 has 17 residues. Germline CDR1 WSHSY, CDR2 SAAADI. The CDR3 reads CASSITSGTGGMSPLHF. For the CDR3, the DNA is TGCGCCAGCAGCATTACCTCCGGGACTGGCGGCATGTCACCCCTCCACTTT.

CDR3 DNA sequence: TGTGCCAGCGTTCCGGACCGTGGTGGTGCTTTCTTT. Protein sequence: CASVPDRGGAFF. This sequence joins TRBV2 and TRBJ1-1, with no clear D. Trimming pared 8 bases from V and 11 bases from J, leaving 18 bases between. Germline lookup yields CDR1 SNHLY and CDR2 FYNNEI. The CDR3 contains 12 residues.

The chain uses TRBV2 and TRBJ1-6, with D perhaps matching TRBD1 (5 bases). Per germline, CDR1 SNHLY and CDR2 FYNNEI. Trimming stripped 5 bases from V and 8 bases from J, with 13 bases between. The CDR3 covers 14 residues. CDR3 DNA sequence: TGTGCCAGCAGTAAGGCAGGGCTGGATTCACCCCTCCACTTT. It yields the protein CASSKAGLDSPLHF.